This T cell receptor beta chain was obtained from a study of T-cell memory formation after mild COVID-19. With 5 bases removed from V and 4 bases from J, the gap between germline ends came to 10 bases. From germline, CDR1 is DFQATT and CDR2 SNEGSKA (reference sequence). The CDR3 contains 12 residues. Overall study results and limits: Clones that contracted from day 15 to 85 were balanced CD4/CD8, while later expanders leaned CD4+.

About this clonotype itself: What it recognizes is unknown.

Sample barcodes and UMIs were carried by the TCR alpha and TCR beta cDNA libraries that 5'RACE generated with constant-segment primers. TCRdb re-analysed the 5' RACE reads in MiXCR, keeping a single row per CDR3 protein. Of 350,000 or so distinct CDR3 sequences listed, under 25% are singletons. The TCR was taken from a man between 18 and 35 years old who had mild COVID-19 (a few samples of this study predate the infection). Cell type and time point are not known. The sample consisted of PBMCs or a T cell subset sorted from them (not recorded which). This chain links TRBV20-1 with TRBJ2-3; tentative D call: TRBD1 (6 bases). CDR3 protein: CSAPDSADTQYF. The DNA of the CDR3 is TGCAGTGCTCCGGACAGTGCAGATACGCAGTATTTT.